What follows is one TCR beta chain and its context. Only CD45RO-negative cells positively selected for CCR7 counted as naive CD8 cells, so terminally differentiated effector memory CD45RA+ cells were excluded. The sample belongs to a study of shared clonotypes between healthy human individuals. Study overall: The plates for each donor numbered three CD4 naive, three CD4 memory, two CD8 naive and one CD8 memory.

This CDR3 has 16 amino acids. Germline V CDR1 and CDR2: SEHNR, FQNEAQ (reference sequence). V dropped 3 bases and J dropped 6; count of bases not matched to a gene: 9. Evenly divided among several immunoSEQ plates was the genomic DNA of each subset. Authors' processing steps: Junction-only sequences produced by ImmunoSEQ had no quality scores, so filtering differed. Data came from immunoSEQ multiplex PCR; TCRdb stores just in-frame clones and leaves some out. V, J and clone size reflect that table, while D and trimming were determined from the DNA. Of around 700,000 clones listed, about 92% are singletons.

This chain connects TRBV7-9 to TRBJ1-4; 8 nucleotides align to TRBD1. Sequencing input: naive CD8+ T cells sorted from blood. This clonotype was obtained from a man aged 25 to 45 in good health. CDR3 residues: CASSLGQAPGDEKLFF. In DNA, the CDR3 is TGTGCCAGCAGCTTGGGACAGGCCCCCGGGGATGAAAAACTGTTTTTT.